These T cell receptor beta chains were read from a single sample in a study of vaccination and CD4 T cells after COVID-19. No antigen has been assigned to these receptors. TCRdb analysed the PCR reads with MiXCR anew, one entry per CDR3 protein. The sample has 9,500 to 10,000 distinct CDR3 sequences, about 47% seen once; the top ten hold approximately 39%. The sample was CD4+ T cells from blood, cultured in vitro. All receptors come from a human donor who had recovered from COVID-19. Both conserved end residues are part of each CDR3. D genes are given only for firm matches. Rows give clone size only sometimes, using once, few, many, or a class for an expanded clone.

>TRBV18|TRBD1|-|TRBJ1-5
TGTGCCAGCTCACCGACAGGGGGCGCGGGGCAGCCCCAGCATTTT
CASSPTGGAGQPQHF
>TRBV20-1|-|few|TRBJ1-1
TGCAGTGCCGGGGGGGAGCGGAGGGCGAACACTGAAGCTTTCTTT
CSAGGERRANTEAFF
>TRBV6-1|-|-|TRBJ1-5
TGTGCCAGCAGTGAAGGGGGAAGCAATCAGCCCCAGCATTTT
CASSEGGSNQPQHF
>TRBV5-1|-|-|TRBJ2-3
TGCGCCAGCAGCTTGCAGGCAAGGGGCAGCACAGATACGCAGTATTTT
CASSLQARGSTDTQYF
>TRBV20-1|TRBD2|-|TRBJ2-1
TGCAGTGCTAGAGGTAGCGGGGGGGTTATTAATGAGCAGTTCTTC
CSARGSGGVINEQFF
>TRBV6-2/TRBV6-3|TRBD1|-|TRBJ1-5
TGTGCCAGCAGTTACTTACAGGGGGCGAATCAGCCCCAGCATTTT
CASSYLQGANQPQHF
>TRBV6-5|TRBD2|once|TRBJ2-7
TGTGCCAGCAGTTACCTCCAGGGAGGGGTCGAGCAGTACTTC
CASSYLQGGVEQYF
>TRBV19|-|-|TRBJ2-3
TGTGCCAGTAGTCACGGATATACGCAGTATTTT
CASSHGYTQYF
>TRBV11-2|-|-|TRBJ2-7
TGTGCCAGCAGCCCAGGTTCACCCTACGAGCAGTACTTC
CASSPGSPYEQYF
>TRBV7-9|TRBD1|-|TRBJ1-1
TGTGCCAGCAGCTTTAAGGGGACGACAGGGGGTTCGGGAACTGAAGCTTTCTTT
CASSFKGTTGGSGTEAFF
>TRBV6-2/TRBV6-3|-|-|TRBJ2-7
TGTGCCAGCAGTTACGGGCTTACAACCTACGAGCAGTACTTC
CASSYGLTTYEQYF
>TRBV19|-|-|TRBJ2-7
TGTGCCAGTAGTATTCTGGCAGCCGACTCCTACGAGCAGTACTTC
CASSILAADSYEQYF
>TRBV12-3/TRBV12-4|-|few|TRBJ1-2
TGTGCCAGCGACAAAGGAGGTCCTGGGCGAGGCTATGGCTACACCTTC
CASDKGGPGRGYGYTF
>TRBV11-3|-|few|TRBJ1-2
TGTGCCAGCACCCTAGGTGCTGGGGGAAACGATGGCTACACCTTC
CASTLGAGGNDGYTF
>TRBV6-5|-|-|TRBJ1-4
TGTGCCAGCAGTTACGTGGGGTGGGGTGAAAAACTGTTTTTT
CASSYVGWGEKLFF
>TRBV7-2|TRBD1|-|TRBJ2-7
TGTGCCAGCAGAATGACAGGGGACTCCTACGAGCAGTACTTC
CASRMTGDSYEQYF
>TRBV5-3|TRBD1|few|TRBJ2-5
TGTGCCAGCAGCTTGCCTGGACAGGGGGAGACCCAGTACTTC
CASSLPGQGETQYF
>TRBV2|-|-|TRBJ1-2
TGTGCCAGCAGTAAACGGGAGAAATCGGGCTATGGCTACACCTTC
CASSKREKSGYGYTF
>TRBV11-2|-|-|TRBJ2-1
TGTGCCAGCAGCCCAACACTAAGGTTGTCAAATAACAATGAGCAGTTCTTC
CASSPTLRLSNNNEQFF
>TRBV6-1|-|-|TRBJ2-5
TGTGCCAGCCAACGGGGGCGTGGGACCCAGTACTTC
CASQRGRGTQYF
>TRBV29-1|-|-|TRBJ1-1
TGCAGCGTCCTCTGGGGCACTGAAGCTTTCTTT
CSVLWGTEAFF
>TRBV7-2|-|few|TRBJ1-4
TGTGCCAGCAGCTCCCCCCTAGGTGAAAAACTGTTTTTT
CASSSPLGEKLFF
>TRBV7-2|-|few|TRBJ1-1
TGTGCCAGCAGCTCCACGGGGGGGAACACTGAAGCTTTCTTT
CASSSTGGNTEAFF
>TRBV5-4|-|large|TRBJ2-7
TGTGCCAGCAGCCCTGCTGGCGGGGCATCCTACGAGCAGTACTTC
CASSPAGGASYEQYF
>TRBV6-1|-|once|TRBJ1-2
TGTGCCAGCAGTGGTCCTGGGGGCTATGGCTACACCTTC
CASSGPGGYGYTF
>TRBV5-1|TRBD1|-|TRBJ1-2
TGCGCCAGCAGCCCAGGACAGGGGGCGGTCTCCACCTTC
CASSPGQGAVSTF
>TRBV15|TRBD1|-|TRBJ1-1
TGTGCCACCAGCGGGACAGGGGCCCATGGCACTGAAGCTTTCTTT
CATSGTGAHGTEAFF
>TRBV11-2|-|once|TRBJ1-2
TGCGCCAGCAGCCAAGGTGGCGGAGCGCCCTATGGCTACACCTTC
CASSQGGGAPYGYTF
>TRBV5-1|-|once|TRBJ1-3
TGCGCCAGCAGCCCAGCAGGGGACTCTGGAAACACCATATATTTT
CASSPAGDSGNTIYF
>TRBV4-1|-|-|TRBJ2-6
TGCGCCAGCAGCCAAGTTGGGGCCAACGTCCTGACTTTC
CASSQVGANVLTF
>TRBV5-6|-|-|TRBJ1-4
TGTGCCAGCAGCTCCGGACAGATCAGACAATGGGAAAAACTGTTTTTT
CASSSGQIRQWEKLFF
>TRBV2|-|few|TRBJ1-1
TGTGCCAGCGGACAAGAGGCGAGCCGGGACACTGAAGCTTTCTTT
CASGQEASRDTEAFF
>TRBV11-1|TRBD1|medium-sized|TRBJ1-1
TGTGCCAGCAGCCACGGGACAGGGAGGGGGAACACTGAAGCTTTCTTT
CASSHGTGRGNTEAFF
>TRBV12-3/TRBV12-4|-|-|TRBJ2-6
TGTGCCAGCAGCCAAGGGAGTCTGAAGGCCAACGTCCTGACTTTC
CASSQGSLKANVLTF
>TRBV9|TRBD1|-|TRBJ1-1
TGTGCCAGCAGCGATCAACCGGGACAGGGAGTTCAATTT
CASSDQPGQGVQF
>TRBV11-3|-|once|TRBJ2-6
TGTGCCAGCAGTTCCGGCAGGGATAGCTCTGGGGCCAACGTCCTGACTTTC
CASSSGRDSSGANVLTF
>TRBV19|-|-|TRBJ1-2
TGTGCCAGCCGCTGGAACTATGGCTACACCTTC
CASRWNYGYTF
>TRBV30|TRBD1|-|TRBJ2-5
TGTGCCGTCGGGGCCCCGGGACAGGGAGGTTTGAGAGAGACCCAGTACTTC
CAVGAPGQGGLRETQYF
>TRBV12-3/TRBV12-4|-|few|TRBJ1-2
TGTGCCAGCAGTTTACTTGGGGGGGACTATGGCTACACCTTC
CASSLLGGDYGYTF
>TRBV10-3|TRBD2|few|TRBJ2-2
TGTGCCTCAAGCGGTGAGCGGGGGCTCACCGGGGAGCTGTTTTTT
CASSGERGLTGELFF
>TRBV7-9|-|few|TRBJ1-1
TGTGCCAGCAGCCCTGTCGCGGTCTCAGGCACTGAAGCTTTCTTT
CASSPVAVSGTEAFF
>TRBV5-1|-|-|TRBJ1-2
TGCGCCAGCAGTATACAGGCTAACTATGGCTACACCTTC
CASSIQANYGYTF
>TRBV7-9|-|few|TRBJ1-2
TGTGCCAGCAGTCGCTACACCTTC
CASSRYTF
>TRBV10-3|-|-|TRBJ1-1
TGTGCCATCAGTGAGTCTACAGGGTCGGACACTGAAGCTTTCTTT
CAISESTGSDTEAFF
>TRBV7-9|-|-|TRBJ2-2
TGTGCCAGCAGCTTATGGGGGACCCTGGGCCCCGGGGAGCTGTTTTTT
CASSLWGTLGPGELFF
>TRBV30|-|-|TRBJ2-5
TGTGCCTGGAGTCTAGGGGGGGCCTCGGAGACCCAGTACTTC
CAWSLGGASETQYF
>TRBV3-1|TRBD2|-|TRBJ2-3
TGTGCCAGCAGCCTGAGGACTAGCGGGGGTGGAGATACGCAGTATTTT
CASSLRTSGGGDTQYF